Included here is one T cell receptor beta chain sequence, with context. Its cognate antigen is unknown. These data are taken from a study of blood T cells in healthy people across ages. As for the study in general: In model experiments, template switching was able to capture about one barcoded beta molecule for every two T cells that were present.

Study-wide points: A greater number of naive CD4+ cells and higher diversity distinguished long-lived donors from aged donors.

It was with a sample-barcoded 5' primer and a J-beta primer mix that a second PCR of roughly 6 to 12 cycles was run. MiXCR, applied by TCRdb to the 5' RACE reads, yields one record per CDR3 protein. The sample holds some 560,000 distinct CDR3 sequences; around a quarter are singletons and the top ten take roughly 3.5%. The CDR3 covers 13 residues. The V end lost 1 base, the J end lost 7 bases, and 11 bases lay between the germline ends. Germline V CDR1 and CDR2: SGHVS, FNYEAQ. Another study also made use of these data, one on T cells of mothers and their children. This second report adds: Mothers and children who were related shared slightly more overlap than unrelated pairs, but not significantly more.

The chain carries TRBV7-6 and TRBJ2-7; D is perhaps TRBD1 (6 bases). Specimen: blood. The sequence was obtained from a boy between 2 and 10 years old in good health. The CDR3 region has the DNA TGTGCCAGCAGCTTAGGCCCAGGGGAGGAGCAGTACTTC. This translates into CASSLGPGEEQYF. Full variable domain (rest looked up from reference TRBV7-6 and TRBJ2-7): GAGVSQSPRYKVTKRGQDVALRCDPISGHVSLYWYRQALGQGPEFLTYFNYEAQQDKSGLPNDRFSAERPEGSISTLTIQRTEQRDSAMYRCASSLGPGEEQYFGPGTRLTVT.